Below, one T cell receptor (beta chain) is given with its context. TCRdb's table, derived via immunoSEQ multiplex PCR, lists solely in-frame clones and lacks some. The sample carries around 130,000 clones, more than 85% recorded once. The entry originates in a study of T cell responses to AZD1222 COVID-19 vaccine. CDR1 and CDR2 (germline): LGHDT, YNNKEL (reference sequence). The CDR3 consists of 13 residues. V shed 6 bases, J shed 5 bases, and the junction held 6 bases outside the gene matches. This receptor was identified in an adult in good health. The chain employs TRBV3-1 (or the pseudogene TRBV3-2) and TRBJ2-7; 8 bases match TRBD2. The specimen comprised peripheral blood, sampled on day 0 of AZD1222 vaccination. Here the CDR3 reads CASRSGSWDEQYF. In DNA form, the CDR3 reads TGTGCCAGCAGGAGCGGGAGTTGGGACGAGCAGTACTTC.